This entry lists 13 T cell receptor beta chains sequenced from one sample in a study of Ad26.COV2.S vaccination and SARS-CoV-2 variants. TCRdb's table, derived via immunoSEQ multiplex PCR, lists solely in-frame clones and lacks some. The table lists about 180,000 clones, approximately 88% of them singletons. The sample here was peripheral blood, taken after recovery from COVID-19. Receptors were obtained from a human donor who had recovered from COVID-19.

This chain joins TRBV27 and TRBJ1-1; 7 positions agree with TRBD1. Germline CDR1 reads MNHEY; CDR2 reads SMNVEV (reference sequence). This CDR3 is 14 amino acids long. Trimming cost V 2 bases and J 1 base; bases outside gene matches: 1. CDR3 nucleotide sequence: TGTGCCAGCAGTTTAAACAGGGGGAACACTGAAGCTTTCTTT. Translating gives CASSLNRGNTEAFF.

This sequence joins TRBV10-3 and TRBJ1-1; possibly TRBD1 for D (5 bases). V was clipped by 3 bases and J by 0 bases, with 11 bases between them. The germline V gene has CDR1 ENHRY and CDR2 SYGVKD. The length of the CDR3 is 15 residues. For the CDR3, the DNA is TGTGCCATCAGTGACTTGGGACCGCTGAACACTGAAGCTTTCTTT. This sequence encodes CAISDLGPLNTEAFF.

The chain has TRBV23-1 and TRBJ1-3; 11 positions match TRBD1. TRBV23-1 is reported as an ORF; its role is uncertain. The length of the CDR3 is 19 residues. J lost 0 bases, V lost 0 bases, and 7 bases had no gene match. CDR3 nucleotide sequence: TGCGCCAGCAGTCAATCGCCGGACAGGGGGCCGTGCTCTGGAAACACCATATATTTT. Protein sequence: CASSQSPDRGPCSGNTIYF.

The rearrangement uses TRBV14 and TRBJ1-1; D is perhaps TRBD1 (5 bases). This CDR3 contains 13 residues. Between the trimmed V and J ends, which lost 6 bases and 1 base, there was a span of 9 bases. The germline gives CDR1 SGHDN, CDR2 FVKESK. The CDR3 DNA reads TGTGCCAGCAGGCCTACAGGGAACACTGAAGCTTTCTTT. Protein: CASRPTGNTEAFF.

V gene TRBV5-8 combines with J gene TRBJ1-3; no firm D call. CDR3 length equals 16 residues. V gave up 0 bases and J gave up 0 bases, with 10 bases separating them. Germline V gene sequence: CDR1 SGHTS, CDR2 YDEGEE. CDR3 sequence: CASSLERVYSGNTIYF. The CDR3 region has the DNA TGTGCCAGCAGCTTGGAGCGGGTCTACTCTGGAAACACCATATATTTT. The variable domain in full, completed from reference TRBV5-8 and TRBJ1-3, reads EAGVTQSPTHLIKTRGQQATLRCSPISGHTSVYWYQQALGLGLQFLLWYDEGEERNRGNFPPRFSGRQFPNYSSELNVNALELEDSALYLCASSLERVYSGNTIYFGEGSWLTVV.

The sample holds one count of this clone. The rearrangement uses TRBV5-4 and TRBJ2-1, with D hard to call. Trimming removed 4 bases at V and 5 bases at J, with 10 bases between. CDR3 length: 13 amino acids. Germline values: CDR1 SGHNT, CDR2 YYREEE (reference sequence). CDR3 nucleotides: TGTGCCAGCAGCGGTGTATTAGACAATGAGCAGTTCTTC. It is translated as CASSGVLDNEQFF.

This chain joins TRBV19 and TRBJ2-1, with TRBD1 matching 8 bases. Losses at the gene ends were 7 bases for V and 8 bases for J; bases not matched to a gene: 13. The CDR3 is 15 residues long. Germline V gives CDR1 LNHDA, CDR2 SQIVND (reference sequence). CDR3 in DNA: TGTGCCAGTACCGATGGGTCAGGGGGCAGAGATGAGCAGTTCTTC. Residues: CASTDGSGGRDEQFF.

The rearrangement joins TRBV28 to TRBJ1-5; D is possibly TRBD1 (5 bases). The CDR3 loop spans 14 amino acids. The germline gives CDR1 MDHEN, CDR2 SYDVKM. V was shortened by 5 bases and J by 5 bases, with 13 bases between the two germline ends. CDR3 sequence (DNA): TGTGCCAGCAGTGACGGGGGTCCTCATCAGCCCCAGCATTTT. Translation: CASSDGGPHQPQHF.

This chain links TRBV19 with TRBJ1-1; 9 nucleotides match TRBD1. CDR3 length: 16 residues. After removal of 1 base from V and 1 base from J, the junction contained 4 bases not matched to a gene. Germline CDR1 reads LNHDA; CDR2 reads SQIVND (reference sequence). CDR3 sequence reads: CASSIVGTGWNTEAFF. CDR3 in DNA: TGTGCCAGTAGTATAGTGGGGACAGGGTGGAACACTGAAGCTTTCTTT.

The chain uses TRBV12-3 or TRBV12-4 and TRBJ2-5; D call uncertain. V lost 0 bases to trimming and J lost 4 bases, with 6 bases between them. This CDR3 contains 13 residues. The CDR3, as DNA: TGTGCCAGCAGTTTAGCCCTGGGAGAGACCCAGTACTTC. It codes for CASSLALGETQYF.

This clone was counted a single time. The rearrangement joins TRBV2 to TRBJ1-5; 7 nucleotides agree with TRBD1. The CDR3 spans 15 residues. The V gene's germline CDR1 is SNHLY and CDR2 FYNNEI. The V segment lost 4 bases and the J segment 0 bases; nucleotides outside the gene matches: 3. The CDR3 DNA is TGTGCCAGCAGTGGAGACAGGGTTAGCAATCAGCCCCAGCATTTT. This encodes CASSGDRVSNQPQHF.

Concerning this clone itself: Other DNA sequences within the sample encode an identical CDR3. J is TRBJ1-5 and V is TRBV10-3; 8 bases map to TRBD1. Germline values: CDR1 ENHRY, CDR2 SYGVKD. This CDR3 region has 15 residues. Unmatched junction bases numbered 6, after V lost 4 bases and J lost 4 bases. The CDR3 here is CAISGGQGGNQPQHF. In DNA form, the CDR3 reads TGTGCCATCAGTGGCGGACAGGGAGGGAATCAGCCCCAGCATTTT.

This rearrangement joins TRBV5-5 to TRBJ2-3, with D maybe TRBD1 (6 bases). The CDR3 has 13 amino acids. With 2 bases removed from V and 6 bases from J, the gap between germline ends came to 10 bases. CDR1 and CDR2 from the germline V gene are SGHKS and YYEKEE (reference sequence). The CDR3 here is CASSLQGRDTQYF. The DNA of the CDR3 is TGTGCCAGCAGCTTACAGGGTCGGGATACGCAGTATTTT.